Shown below are 22 T cell receptor beta chains from a single sample sequenced in a study of T cell responses to AZD1222 COVID-19 vaccine. Repertoires were generated with immunoSEQ multiplex PCR, while TCRdb's copy carries only in-frame clones and drops some. The sample has some 96,000 clones, around 87% seen once; the top ten hold 4% to 5%. The specimen was peripheral blood, collected on day 0 of MenACWY control vaccination. The receptors were gathered from an adult in good health.

The J gene is TRBJ1-1, the V gene TRBV6-5; 8 positions match TRBD1. The CDR3 is 14 residues long. Germline-derived CDR1 and CDR2 are MNHEY and SVGAGI. V trimming: 5 bases; J trimming: 4 bases; junction bases outside the gene matches: 6. The CDR3 nucleotides read TGTGCCAGCAGTCACACCGACAGGGGCACTGAAGCTTTCTTT. This translates into CASSHTDRGTEAFF.

J is TRBJ2-7 and V is TRBV18; 7 nucleotides match TRBD1. This CDR3 is 16 amino acids long. Losses at the gene ends were 4 bases for V and 4 bases for J; bases not matched to a gene: 13. CDR1 and CDR2 from the germline V gene are KGHSH and LQKENI. CDR3: CASSRNRDRTPYEQYF. The CDR3 DNA is TGTGCCAGCTCACGAAATCGGGACAGAACACCGTACGAGCAGTACTTC.

The V call is TRBV7-2, the J call TRBJ1-2; the match to TRBD1 covers 7 bases. The CDR3 has 15 residues. V lost 1 base to trimming and J lost 4 bases; unmatched junction nucleotides: 6. Germline CDR1 and CDR2: SGHTA and FQGNSA. The CDR3 DNA is TGTGCCAGCAGCTTAGGTGTATCAGGGGGCTATGGCTACACCTTC. This encodes CASSLGVSGGYGYTF.

The chain carries TRBV19 and TRBJ1-6, with 8 nucleotides matching TRBD1. Germline V lookup: CDR1 LNHDA, CDR2 SQIVND (reference sequence). V was clipped by 1 base and J by 9 bases; unmatched bases: 2. The CDR3 spans 14 residues. The CDR3 loop reads CASSIGQGASPLHF. The CDR3 DNA sequence: TGTGCCAGTAGTATAGGGCAGGGGGCTTCACCCCTCCACTTT.

V gene TRBV19 combines with J gene TRBJ1-5; 8 bases fit TRBD1. J gave up 0 bases and V 5 bases, and 6 bases lay outside the gene matches. CDR3 size: 16 residues. Germline V CDR1 and CDR2: LNHDA, SQIVND (reference sequence). CDR3 sequence reads: CASSFDRGYSNQPQHF. The CDR3 DNA follows: TGTGCCAGTAGTTTCGACAGGGGCTATAGCAATCAGCCCCAGCATTTT.

This clone was counted once. V usage is TRBV7-3 and J usage is TRBJ1-1, with D hard to call. The CDR3 is 13 residues long. In germline, CDR1 is SGHTA, CDR2 FQGTGA. Between the trimmed V and J ends, which lost 8 bases and 1 base, there was a span of 11 bases. The CDR3 reads CASSAGSNTEAFF. DNA for the CDR3: TGTGCCAGCTCTGCAGGATCGAACACTGAAGCTTTCTTT.

The chain uses TRBV5-4 and TRBJ2-5, with 8 bases that match TRBD1. Germline values: CDR1 SGHNT, CDR2 YYREEE (reference sequence). The CDR3 spans 16 residues. The trim removed 5 bases at V and 2 bases at J, leaving 11 bases unmatched. The CDR3 loop is CASSNRGNLGQETQYF. DNA for the CDR3: TGTGCCAGCAGTAACAGGGGGAACTTAGGGCAAGAGACCCAGTACTTC. Looking up the rest from reference TRBV5-4 and TRBJ2-5 gives the full variable domain: ETGVTQSPTHLIKTRGQQVTLRCSSQSGHNTVSWYQQALGQGPQFIFQYYREEENGRGNFPPRFSGLQFPNYSSELNVNALELDDSALYLCASSNRGNLGQETQYFGPGTRLLVL.

The genes are TRBV2 and TRBJ2-6, with 8 bases aligning to TRBD1. CDR1 is SNHLY and CDR2 is FYNNEI in the germline V gene. The CDR3 length is 15 residues. V shed 7 bases, J shed 4 bases, and the junction held 6 bases outside the gene matches. The CDR3 coding sequence is TGTGCCAGCAACCAGGGGGCAAGAGGGGCCAACGTCCTGACTTTC. Its protein is CASNQGARGANVLTF.

The chain is built from TRBV3-1 (or the pseudogene TRBV3-2) and TRBJ2-7; D is unclear. Germline assignment: CDR1 LGHDT and CDR2 YNNKEL (reference sequence). The CDR3 runs to 13 residues. V was pared by 0 bases and J by 4 bases, with 7 bases between. Here the CDR3 DNA reads TGTGCCAGCAGCCAAGACCGGGCGTACGAGCAGTACTTC. Encoded protein: CASSQDRAYEQYF.

This clone was seen only once. The chain uses TRBV18 and TRBJ2-2; TRBD2 agrees at 7 bases. V lost 3 bases to trimming and J lost 5 bases; unmatched junction nucleotides: 12. Germline CDR1 KGHSH, CDR2 LQKENI. The CDR3 has 17 residues. This chain's CDR3 is CASSPLLASGGTGELFF. CDR3 nucleotide sequence: TGTGCCAGCTCACCTCTACTGGCTAGCGGAGGGACCGGGGAGCTGTTTTTT.

The rearrangement links TRBV15 to TRBJ2-6; possibly TRBD1 for D (6 bases). The CDR3 sequence is 18 residues long. V lost 1 base to trimming and J lost 1 base, with 14 bases between them. CDR1 and CDR2 from the germline V gene are LNHNV and YYDKDF (reference sequence). The CDR3 loop is CATSRVEQGGSGANVLTF. The CDR3 DNA is TGTGCCACCAGCAGAGTGGAACAGGGTGGGTCTGGGGCCAACGTCCTGACTTTC.

The chain recombines TRBV30 with TRBJ1-3; 8 bases map to TRBD1. The CDR3 is made up of 15 amino acids. Looked up from germline, CDR1 is GTSNPN and CDR2 is SVGIG (reference sequence). With 4 bases clipped from V and 7 bases from J, the junction kept 12 bases outside the gene matches. The DNA of the CDR3 is TGTGCCTGGAACCCCGGACAGGGCGTCCCCAACACCATATATTTT. Encoded protein: CAWNPGQGVPNTIYF.

The chain has TRBV11-2 and TRBJ1-6; 8 bases are shared with TRBD1. This CDR3 contains 14 residues. With V trimmed by 4 bases and J by 7 bases, 3 bases remained unmatched. The germline V gene encodes CDR1 SGHAT and CDR2 FQNNGV. The DNA for the CDR3 is TGTGCCAGCAGCTCCCGGGACAGGAATTCACCCCTCCACTTT. Translation: CASSSRDRNSPLHF.

DNA for the CDR3: TGTGCCAGCAGCTTAGACAGTAACATGAACACTGAAGCTTTCTTT. Translation: CASSLDSNMNTEAFF. The chain uses TRBV11-3 and TRBJ1-1; D is ambiguous. Trimming stripped 0 bases from V and 0 bases from J, with 8 bases between. The germline V gene has CDR1 SGHNT and CDR2 YENEEA. The CDR3 extends over 15 amino acids.

The chain uses TRBV19 and TRBJ2-1, with 14 bases that match TRBD2. Germline assignment: CDR1 LNHDA and CDR2 SQIVND (reference sequence). Trimming cost V 6 bases and J 12 bases; bases outside gene matches: 4. The CDR3 has 13 amino acids. The CDR3 DNA sequence: TGTGCCAGTAGGGGACTAGCGGGAGAGCCGCAGTTCTTC. Protein product: CASRGLAGEPQFF.

The chain uses TRBV28 and TRBJ1-2; 8 bases fit TRBD1. Germline V gene data show CDR1 as MDHEN and CDR2 as SYDVKM. The J segment lost 2 bases and the V segment lost 5 bases, leaving 13 bases of the junction unmatched. This CDR3 region has 17 residues. The CDR3, as DNA: TGTGCCAGCAGTGCCCTCGGGACAGGTCAAACCAACTATGGCTACACCTTC. Translated: CASSALGTGQTNYGYTF.

The rearrangement joins TRBV28 to TRBJ1-2; D ambiguous. From germline, CDR1 is MDHEN and CDR2 SYDVKM. The length of the CDR3 is 13 residues. Deletions cut 3 bases from V and 7 bases from J, with 12 bases between. This chain's CDR3 is CASSFEAVAGYTF. The DNA of the CDR3 is TGTGCCAGCAGTTTTGAGGCAGTGGCTGGCTACACCTTC.

Of note for this clone: Mismatch with germline at one junction end may stem from a read error. The chain joins TRBV7-6 to TRBJ2-1; 14 bases agree with TRBD2. The CDR3 sequence is 16 residues long. Germline CDR1 is SGHVS and CDR2 is FNYEAQ. DNA for the CDR3: TGTACCAGCAGCCTGGGGACTAGCGGGAGTGGGAATGAGCAGTTCTTC. It encodes CTSSLGTSGSGNEQFF.

This chain links TRBV5-6 with TRBJ2-5; 12 positions agree with TRBD2. Germline CDR1 reads SGHDT; CDR2 reads YYEEEE. V shed 0 bases and J 6 bases; nucleotides not matched to a gene: 3. This CDR3 has 15 amino acids. The DNA of the CDR3 is TGTGCCAGCAGCTTGGTACTAGCGGGGGGACAGACCCAGTACTTC. Protein product: CASSLVLAGGQTQYF. The full variable domain, with the rest looked up from reference TRBV5-6 and TRBJ2-5, is DAGVTQSPTHLIKTRGQQVTLRCSPKSGHDTVSWYQQALGQGPQFIFQYYEEEERQRGNFPDRFSGHQFPNYSSELNVNALLLGDSALYLCASSLVLAGGQTQYFGPGTRLLVL.

This chain uses TRBV27 with TRBJ2-2; tentatively, D is TRBD2 (5 bases). Trimming stripped 6 bases from V and 1 base from J, with 6 bases between. CDR1 MNHEY and CDR2 SMNVEV come from the germline V gene (reference sequence). The CDR3 is 13 amino acids. The CDR3 region is CASRRVNTGELFF. CDR3 bases: TGTGCCAGCAGGCGGGTGAACACCGGGGAGCTGTTTTTT.

This clone was seen a few times. This chain links TRBV2 with TRBJ1-2, with 8 nucleotides matching TRBD1. V dropped 9 bases and J dropped 8; count of bases not matched to a gene: 14. Germline values: CDR1 SNHLY, CDR2 FYNNEI. The CDR3 consists of 14 residues. The chain's CDR3 is CARKGTDRAHGYTF. CDR3 coding DNA: TGTGCCAGAAAGGGGACGGACAGGGCTCACGGCTACACCTTC.

This clone has a handful of counts. The V and J genes are TRBV5-1 and TRBJ1-2; the D is unclear. This CDR3 comprises 13 residues. CDR1 is SGHRS and CDR2 is YFSETQ in the germline V gene. Trimming removed 0 bases at V and 6 bases at J, with 9 bases between. This CDR3 reads CASSLGREDGYTF. The CDR3 DNA is TGCGCCAGCAGCTTGGGACGTGAGGATGGCTACACCTTC. Looking up the rest from reference TRBV5-1 and TRBJ1-2 gives the full variable domain: KAGVTQTPRYLIKTRGQQVTLSCSPISGHRSVSWYQQTPGQGLQFLFEYFSETQRNKGNFPGRFSGRQFSNSRSEMNVSTLELGDSALYLCASSLGREDGYTFGSGTRLTVV.